This T cell receptor beta chain was sequenced for a study of tumor and adjacent non-tumor tissue in lung cancer. In the study overall: Aged roughly 30 to 76 years, patients included roughly ten men and 4 to 6 women with stage I to III disease.

As for this clonotype: Its antigen is still unknown. The junction shows a germline mismatch at one end, possibly a read error.

Study conclusions and caveats: Shorter survival was associated with higher TCR diversity in tumors. Normal lung showed higher cumulative top 100 clone frequency than tumor. Significantly higher TCR diversity was found in tumor than normal lung.

Germline CDR1 is ENHRY and CDR2 is SYGVKD. The CDR3 totals 13 residues. A modified ARM-PCR protocol with three rounds of nested PCR amplified TCRbeta. TCRdb reprocessed the multiplex PCR reads with MiXCR, giving one entry per CDR3 protein. Counted here are 70,000 to 80,000 distinct CDR3 sequences, over 60% occurring once; the ten biggest clones make up around 10%. The template was RNA from unsorted bulk tissue. The sequence was obtained from a woman aged 40 to 50 with non-small cell lung cancer. Sequencing used lung tumor tissue. V usage is TRBV10-3 and J usage is TRBJ2-7; maybe TRBD1 (6 bases). CDR3 in DNA: TGTGTCATCAGGGGAACCCATGGCTACGAGCAGTACTTC. This translates into CVIRGTHGYEQYF.